This record covers a single TCR beta chain. Its target is not known. Only in-frame clones appear in the TCRdb table, and some are missing; sequencing was by immunoSEQ multiplex PCR. This table holds 50,000 or so clones, roughly nine tenths found once. The data were obtained in a study of cytomegalovirus exposure and HLA in healthy donors. General observations from the study: Many donors shared some public TCRs, even though most TCR sequences were rare.

These donors were members of the roughly 120-subject validation cohort, a group separate from the approximately 640-subject first cohort. The CDR3 has 18 amino acids. The ends were cut back, 3 bases at V and 0 bases at J, with 17 bases in the middle. CDR1 is SGHTA and CDR2 is FQGNSA in the germline V gene. Sequenced sample: PBMCs. The sequence derives from a woman aged 18 to 35 in good health and CMV-seropositive. The chain joins TRBV7-2 to TRBJ1-4, with D hard to call. CDR3 region: CASSFGVWSIATNEKLFF. The CDR3 bases are TGTGCCAGCAGCTTCGGGGTATGGTCGATCGCAACTAATGAAAAACTGTTTTTT.